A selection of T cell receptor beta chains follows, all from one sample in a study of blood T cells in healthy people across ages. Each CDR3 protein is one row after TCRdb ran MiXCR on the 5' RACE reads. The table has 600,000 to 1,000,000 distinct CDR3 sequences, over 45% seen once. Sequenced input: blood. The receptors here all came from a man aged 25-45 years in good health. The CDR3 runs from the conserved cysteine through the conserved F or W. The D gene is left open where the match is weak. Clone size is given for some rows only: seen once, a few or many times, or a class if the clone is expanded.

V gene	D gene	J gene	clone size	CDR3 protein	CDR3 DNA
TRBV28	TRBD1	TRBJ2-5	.	CASSGQGVQETQYF	TGTGCCAGCAGTGGACAGGGCGTACAAGAGACCCAGTACTTC
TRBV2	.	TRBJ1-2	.	CASSVLPADGYTF	TGTGCCAGCAGTGTACTGCCGGCAGACGGCTACACCTTC
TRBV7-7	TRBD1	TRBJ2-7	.	CASSLDRAGEQYF	TGTGCCAGCAGCTTGGACAGGGCCGGCGAGCAGTACTTC
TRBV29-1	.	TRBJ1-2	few	CSVAARAGYGYTF	TGCAGCGTTGCGGCCAGGGCGGGCTATGGCTACACCTTC
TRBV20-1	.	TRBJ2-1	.	CSASQIPLGGGEQFF	TGCAGTGCTAGTCAGATACCGTTGGGGGGGGGCGAGCAGTTCTTC
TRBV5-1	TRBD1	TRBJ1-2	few	CASSLANAPRQGAQGYTF	TGCGCCAGCAGCTTGGCCAACGCCCCGCGACAGGGGGCTCAAGGCTACACCTTC
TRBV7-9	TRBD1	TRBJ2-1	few	CASLFTGGNEQFF	TGTGCCAGCTTATTTACAGGGGGCAATGAGCAGTTCTTC
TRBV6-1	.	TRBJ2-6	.	CASSEEIGSGANVLTF	TGTGCCAGCAGTGAAGAAATAGGATCTGGGGCCAACGTCCTGACTTTC
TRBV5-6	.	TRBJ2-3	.	CASSLIEWGDMQYF	TGTGCCAGCAGCTTGATCGAGTGGGGGGATATGCAGTATTTT
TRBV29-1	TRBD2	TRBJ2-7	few	CSVGGTSYEQYF	TGCAGCGTGGGGGGGACCTCCTACGAGCAGTACTTC
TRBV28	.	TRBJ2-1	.	CASRPTVQARAYNEQFF	TGTGCCAGCAGGCCCACCGTCCAGGCAAGGGCCTACAATGAGCAGTTCTTC
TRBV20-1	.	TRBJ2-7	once	CSASKTNKEQYF	TGCAGTGCTAGTAAGACGAATAAGGAGCAGTACTTC
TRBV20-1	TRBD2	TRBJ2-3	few	CSAETSGVTDTQYF	TGCAGTGCAGAGACTAGCGGGGTCACAGATACGCAGTATTTT
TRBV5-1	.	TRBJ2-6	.	CASSLQRSGANVLTF	TGCGCCAGCAGCTTGCAGCGCTCTGGGGCCAACGTCCTGACTTTC
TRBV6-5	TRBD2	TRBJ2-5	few	CASSGHREGTQYF	TGTGCCAGCAGTGGACATCGGGAGGGGACCCAGTACTTC
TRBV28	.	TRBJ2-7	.	CASTEAYEQYF	TGTGCCAGCACGGAAGCCTACGAGCAGTACTTC
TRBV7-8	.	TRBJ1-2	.	CASSSPWGPGYTF	TGTGCCAGCAGCTCGCCGTGGGGGCCTGGCTACACCTTC
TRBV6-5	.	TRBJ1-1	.	CASTGPGATEAFF	TGTGCCAGCACCGGTCCCGGGGCCACTGAAGCTTTCTTT
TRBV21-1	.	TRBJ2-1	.	CASSRRNRSSYNEQFF	TGTGCCAGCAGCCGGAGGAACAGGAGCTCCTACAATGAGCAGTTCTTC
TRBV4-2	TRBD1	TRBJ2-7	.	CASSHGQGDYEQYF	TGTGCCAGCAGCCATGGACAGGGGGACTACGAGCAGTACTTC
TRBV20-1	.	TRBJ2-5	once	CSASLGATPETQYF	TGCAGTGCCTCCCTTGGAGCAACCCCGGAGACCCAGTACTTC
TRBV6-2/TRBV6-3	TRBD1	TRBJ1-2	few	CASSYGRGNYGYTF	TGTGCCAGCAGTTACGGCAGGGGGAACTATGGCTACACCTTC
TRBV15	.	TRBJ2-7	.	CATSVGQTYEQYF	TGTGCCACCAGTGTAGGGCAGACCTACGAGCAGTACTTC
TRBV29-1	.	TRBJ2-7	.	CSVAGYAYNEQYF	TGCAGCGTCGCTGGGTATGCCTACAATGAGCAGTACTTC
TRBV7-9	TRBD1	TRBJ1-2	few	CASSSLTGRNYGYTF	TGTGCCAGCAGCTCCTTGACAGGGCGGAACTATGGCTACACCTTC
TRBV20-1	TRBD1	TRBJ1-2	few	CSVPQDRPSHGYTF	TGCAGTGTTCCCCAGGACAGGCCAAGTCATGGCTACACCTTC
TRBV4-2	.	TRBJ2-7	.	CASSQVSETGEQYF	TGTGCCAGCAGCCAAGTTTCGGAGACAGGCGAGCAGTACTTC
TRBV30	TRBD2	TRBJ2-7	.	CAWGFSGSGYEQYF	TGTGCCTGGGGCTTTAGCGGGAGTGGATACGAGCAGTACTTC
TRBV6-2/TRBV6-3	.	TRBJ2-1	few	CASSYSRRAQFF	TGTGCCAGCAGTTACTCTCGTAGAGCGCAGTTCTTC
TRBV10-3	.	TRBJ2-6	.	CAIAGTAGGSGANVLTF	TGTGCCATCGCTGGCACAGCTGGTGGTTCTGGGGCCAACGTCCTGACTTTC
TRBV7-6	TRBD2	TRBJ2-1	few	CASSLMAPTSGTPENEQFF	TGTGCCAGCAGCTTAATGGCCCCGACTAGCGGGACCCCCGAGAATGAGCAGTTCTTC
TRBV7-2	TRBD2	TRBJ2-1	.	CASSLALSGGEQFF	TGTGCCAGCAGCTTAGCGCTCTCGGGAGGCGAGCAGTTCTTC
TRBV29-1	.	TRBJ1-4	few	CSGGHATNEKLFF	TGCAGCGGTGGGCATGCAACTAATGAAAAACTGTTTTTT
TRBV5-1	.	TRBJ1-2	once	CASSSPPDGYTF	TGCGCCAGCAGCTCCCCTCCCGATGGCTACACCTTC
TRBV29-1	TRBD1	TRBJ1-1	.	CSGSRGGEAFF	TGCAGCGGGAGCAGGGGGGGGGAAGCTTTCTTT